This T cell receptor beta chain is from a study of cytomegalovirus exposure and HLA in healthy donors. Researchers ran the PCR with 60 Vbeta and 13 Jbeta primers. Using immunoSEQ multiplex PCR, the repertoire was profiled, and TCRdb retains in-frame clones only, with some absent. The data contain roughly 71,000 clones, 66% of them seen just once; the ten biggest clones take up less than 25%. Sequencing was performed on PBMCs. The receptor was derived from a man in his forties or fifties in good health and CMV-seropositive.

This CDR3 reads CASSRVRGKETQYF. The CDR3 DNA sequence: TGCGCCAGCAGCCGGGTGAGGGGGAAGGAGACCCAGTACTTC. V and J are TRBV4-1 and TRBJ2-5, with D perhaps matching TRBD1 (6 bases). The germline V and J ends were trimmed by 4 bases and 5 bases, with 14 bases remaining between them. The V gene's germline CDR1 is MGHRA and CDR2 YSYEKL. CDR3 size: 14 residues.